A selection of T cell receptor beta chains follows, all from one sample in a study of shared clonotypes between healthy human individuals. TCRdb's table, derived via immunoSEQ multiplex PCR, lists solely in-frame clones and lacks some. The sample records over a million clones, roughly 96% being singletons. The sample was naive CD4+ T cells sorted from blood. These receptors were collected from a man in his thirties or forties in good health. Each CDR3 is given with its conserved first and last residue. A D gene is named only where the DNA matches it firmly. Rows may omit the clone size; those that give it use once, few, many or a size class.

j_gene: TRBJ2-7; v_gene: TRBV5-1; d_gene: TRBD1; abundance: .; CDR3nt: TGCGCCAGCAGACAGGGGGAGGTTTGGGGTTTCAACGAGCAGTACTTC; CDR3aa: CASRQGEVWGFNEQYF
j_gene: TRBJ1-1; v_gene: TRBV10-3; d_gene: .; abundance: .; CDR3nt: TGTGCCATCAGTGACGGCAGGTTGGTCACTGAAGCTTTCTTT; CDR3aa: CAISDGRLVTEAFF
j_gene: TRBJ2-7; v_gene: TRBV7-9; d_gene: .; abundance: .; CDR3nt: TGTGCCAGCAGCTTAGATCCGGGGTCCTACGAGCAGTACTTC; CDR3aa: CASSLDPGSYEQYF
j_gene: TRBJ2-2; v_gene: TRBV6-4; d_gene: .; abundance: once; CDR3nt: TGTGCCAGCAGACTGGAGAACACCGGGGAGCTGTTTTTT; CDR3aa: CASRLENTGELFF
j_gene: TRBJ2-7; v_gene: TRBV7-2; d_gene: .; abundance: .; CDR3nt: TGTGCCAGCAGGCCCGGTACACGATCCTCCTACGAGCAGTACTTC; CDR3aa: CASRPGTRSSYEQYF
j_gene: TRBJ2-1; v_gene: TRBV4-3; d_gene: .; abundance: once; CDR3nt: TGCGCCAGCAGCCAAGAACTTTCACGCGATGAGCAGTTCTTC; CDR3aa: CASSQELSRDEQFF
j_gene: TRBJ1-1; v_gene: TRBV7-8; d_gene: .; abundance: few; CDR3nt: TGTGCCAGCAGCTTAGGTAGCAGTGGGTACCAGATGAACACTGAAGCTTTCTTT; CDR3aa: CASSLGSSGYQMNTEAFF
j_gene: TRBJ2-4; v_gene: TRBV18; d_gene: .; abundance: .; CDR3nt: TGTGCCAGCTCACCACCCGGCCGGGGCAAAAACATTCAGTACTTC; CDR3aa: CASSPPGRGKNIQYF
j_gene: TRBJ1-4; v_gene: TRBV27; d_gene: .; abundance: .; CDR3nt: TGTGCCAGCAGGTGGGGGGCGACTGAAAAACTGTTTTTT; CDR3aa: CASRWGATEKLFF
j_gene: TRBJ1-3; v_gene: TRBV28; d_gene: .; abundance: .; CDR3nt: TGTGCCAGCAGTAGCGACAGCCACTCTGGAAACACCATATATTTT; CDR3aa: CASSSDSHSGNTIYF
j_gene: TRBJ1-1; v_gene: TRBV18; d_gene: .; abundance: .; CDR3nt: TGTGCCAGCTCACCTCTAAGTTCGATTGACTACACTGAAGCTTTCTTT; CDR3aa: CASSPLSSIDYTEAFF
j_gene: TRBJ1-2; v_gene: TRBV6-5; d_gene: TRBD1; abundance: .; CDR3nt: TGTGCCAGCACCCGACAGGGGGCCGACTATGGCTACACCTTC; CDR3aa: CASTRQGADYGYTF
j_gene: TRBJ2-7; v_gene: TRBV5-6; d_gene: .; abundance: .; CDR3nt: TGTGCCAGCAGCCCTACAGGGAGCTACGAGCAGTACTTC; CDR3aa: CASSPTGSYEQYF
j_gene: TRBJ2-6; v_gene: TRBV21-1; d_gene: .; abundance: .; CDR3nt: TGTGCCAGCACAAATGGGGACAGGGGGCGAACCCCCCTAGAGGGGGGGGCCAACGTCCTGACTTTC; CDR3aa: CASTNGDRGRTPLEGGANVLTF
j_gene: TRBJ1-2; v_gene: TRBV7-2; d_gene: .; abundance: .; CDR3nt: TGTGCCAGCAGCTTAGGAATTGCAGGGGACATAGTCAAGGTTGATCGCTACACCTTC; CDR3aa: CASSLGIAGDIVKVDRYTF
j_gene: TRBJ2-1; v_gene: TRBV27; d_gene: .; abundance: .; CDR3nt: TGTGCCAGCAGTCCCCGGTCCGACTACTCCTACAATGAGCAGTTCTTC; CDR3aa: CASSPRSDYSYNEQFF
j_gene: TRBJ2-7; v_gene: TRBV2; d_gene: TRBD2; abundance: .; CDR3nt: TGTGCCAGCAGGGATAGCGGGGCGGGGGAGCAGTACTTC; CDR3aa: CASRDSGAGEQYF
j_gene: TRBJ1-1; v_gene: TRBV6-1; d_gene: .; abundance: once; CDR3nt: TGTGCCGCCGCGACTAGGGGGACTGCGGGTAGTGAAGCTTTCTTT; CDR3aa: CAAATRGTAGSEAFF
j_gene: TRBJ2-1; v_gene: TRBV27; d_gene: TRBD2; abundance: .; CDR3nt: TGTGCCAGCAGTTCACTGCGTAGCGGGAGGCCCTACAATGAGCAGTTCTTC; CDR3aa: CASSSLRSGRPYNEQFF
j_gene: TRBJ1-1; v_gene: TRBV15; d_gene: .; abundance: .; CDR3nt: TGTGCCACCAGCAGAGAAGGTTGGGGGGCGGCTGAAGCTTTCTTT; CDR3aa: CATSREGWGAAEAFF
j_gene: TRBJ1-4; v_gene: TRBV9; d_gene: TRBD1; abundance: .; CDR3nt: TGTGCCAGCAGCGTTGGGACAGTAAATGAAAAACTGTTTTTT; CDR3aa: CASSVGTVNEKLFF
j_gene: TRBJ2-7; v_gene: TRBV7-2; d_gene: .; abundance: .; CDR3nt: TGTGCCAGCAGCTTAGCATCCGCCAGACACGAGCAGTACTTC; CDR3aa: CASSLASARHEQYF
j_gene: TRBJ2-5; v_gene: TRBV5-1; d_gene: TRBD1; abundance: .; CDR3nt: TGCGCCAGCAGCGCGACAGGGGGAGGAGAGACCCAGTACTTC; CDR3aa: CASSATGGGETQYF